This entry describes one T cell receptor (beta chain). The data stem from a study of blood T cell repertoires in COVID-19. Study as a whole: From the United States, Italy and Spain came samples of acute and convalescent COVID-19. PBMCs, B-cell-depleted T cells, or T cells provided the cDNA or gDNA that made up the material.

CDR1 SGDLS and CDR2 YYNGEE come from the germline V gene. Trimming shortened V by 3 bases and J by 6 bases, and 21 bases separated the two germline ends. This CDR3 is 16 amino acids long. In the original analysis: Amplification of reference gene primers provided the estimated nucleated cell counts. Method: immunoSEQ multiplex PCR; TCRdb's copy keeps in-frame clones and lacks some. For V, J and clone size, that table is used; D and trimming come from the DNA. The table lists about 78,000 clones, roughly 90% of them singletons, with less than 0.85% in the top ten. The genes are TRBV9 and TRBJ1-1, with D possibly matching TRBD1 (5 bases). This TCR derives from a woman older than 75 with acute or convalescent COVID-19. The sample taken for sequencing was peripheral blood. The CDR3 spells CASSAWGRAQRAEAFF. CDR3 in DNA: TGTGCCAGCAGCGCGTGGGGGAGGGCCCAAAGGGCTGAAGCTTTCTTT.